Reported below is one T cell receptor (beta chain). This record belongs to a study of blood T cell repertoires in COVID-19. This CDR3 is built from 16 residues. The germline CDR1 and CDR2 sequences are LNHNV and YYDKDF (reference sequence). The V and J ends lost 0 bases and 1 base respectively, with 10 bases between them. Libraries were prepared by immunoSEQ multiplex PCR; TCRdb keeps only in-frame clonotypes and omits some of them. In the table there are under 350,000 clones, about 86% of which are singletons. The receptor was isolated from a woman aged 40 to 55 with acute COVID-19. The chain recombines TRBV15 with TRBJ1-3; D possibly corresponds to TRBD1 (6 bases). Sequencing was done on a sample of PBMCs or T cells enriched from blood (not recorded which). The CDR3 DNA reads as TGTGCCACCAGCAGAGACAAACAGGGATCTGGAAACACCATATATTTT. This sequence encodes CATSRDKQGSGNTIYF. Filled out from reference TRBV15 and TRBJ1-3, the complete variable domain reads DAMVIQNPRYQVTQFGKPVTLSCSQTLNHNVMYWYQQKSSQAPKLLFHYYDKDFNNEADTPDNFQSRRPNTSFCFLDIRSPGLGDTAMYLCATSRDKQGSGNTIYFGEGSWLTVV.